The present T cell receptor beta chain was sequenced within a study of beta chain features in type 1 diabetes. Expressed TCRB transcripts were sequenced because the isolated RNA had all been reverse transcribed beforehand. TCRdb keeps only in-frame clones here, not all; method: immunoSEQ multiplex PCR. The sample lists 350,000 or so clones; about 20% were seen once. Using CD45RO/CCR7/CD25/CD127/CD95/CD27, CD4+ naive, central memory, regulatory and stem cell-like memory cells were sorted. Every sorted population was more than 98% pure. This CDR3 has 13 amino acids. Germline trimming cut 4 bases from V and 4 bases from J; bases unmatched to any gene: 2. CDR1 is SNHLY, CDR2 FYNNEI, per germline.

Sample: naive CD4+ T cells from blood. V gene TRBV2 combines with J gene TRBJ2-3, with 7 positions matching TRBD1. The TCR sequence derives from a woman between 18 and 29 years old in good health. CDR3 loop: CASSGQGSDTQYF. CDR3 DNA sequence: TGTGCCAGCAGTGGACAGGGTTCAGATACGCAGTATTTT.